This T cell receptor (beta chain) appears in the sequencing data of a study of spatial heterogeneity in lung cancer. Described time point: sample taken at primary tumor resection. No cell sorting; template was whole RNA from tumor, lung tissue or PBMC. This clonotype was picked up many times. TCRdb redid the calling of the 5' RACE reads with MiXCR, one entry per CDR3 protein. The table includes some 10,000 distinct CDR3 sequences, around 5.8% detected once. The CDR3 covers 14 residues. Germline V gene lookup returns CDR1 MNHNY and CDR2 SVGAGI (reference sequence). The ends lost 4 bases at V and 2 bases at J; junction bases unmatched: 3.

The sequencing here drew on normal lung tissue next to the tumor, taken at surgery. The origin of this receptor is a male donor with early-stage non-small cell lung cancer. The rearrangement joins TRBV6-6 to TRBJ1-2; TRBD1 agrees at 8 bases. CDR3 sequence (DNA): TGTGCCAGCAGTTTGACAGGGGCCAACTATGGCTACACCTTC. Translating it yields CASSLTGANYGYTF.